One and the same sample provided the 6 T cell receptor beta chains below, sequenced in a study of shared clonotypes between healthy human individuals. Sequenced by immunoSEQ multiplex PCR; TCRdb stores in-frame clones only, minus some. The table lists roughly 2.2 million clones, around 93% of them singletons. The sequenced sample was naive CD4+ T cells from PBMCs. The subset is: CD45RA+ positively selected. The receptors were sampled from a man aged 18-30 years in good health. Some clones in this sample may be carry-over from other donors' samples.

A note on this clone: Other DNA sequences from this sample encode an identical CDR3 as well. The rearrangement joins TRBV5-1 to TRBJ2-5; possibly TRBD1 or TRBD2 for D (5 bases each). The V end lost 3 bases, the J end lost 3 bases, and 12 bases lay between the germline ends. CDR3 length equals 14 residues. Germline lookup yields CDR1 SGHRS and CDR2 YFSETQ. The chain's CDR3 is CASSSGTGKETQYF. The CDR3 DNA reads TGCGCCAGCAGCTCCGGGACGGGGAAAGAGACCCAGTACTTC. The full variable domain, its missing parts supplied by reference TRBV5-1 and TRBJ2-5, is KAGVTQTPRYLIKTRGQQVTLSCSPISGHRSVSWYQQTPGQGLQFLFEYFSETQRNKGNFPGRFSGRQFSNSRSEMNVSTLELGDSALYLCASSSGTGKETQYFGPGTRLLVL.

The table lists this clone with a few counts. V gene TRBV9 combines with J gene TRBJ1-1; D possibly corresponds to TRBD1 (5 bases). Deletions cut 6 bases from V and 1 base from J, with 10 bases between. Germline lookup yields CDR1 SGDLS and CDR2 YYNGEE. The CDR3 loop spans 13 amino acids. CDR3 loop: CASTTGENTEAFF. The CDR3, as DNA: TGTGCCAGCACCACAGGAGAGAACACTGAAGCTTTCTTT.

Notes on this clone: Distinct nucleotide sequences in the sample also encode this CDR3. This rearrangement joins TRBV27 to TRBJ1-4; no reliable D call. V dropped 1 base and J dropped 0 bases, with 6 bases sitting between them. The CDR3 is 15 residues long. Germline assignment: CDR1 MNHEY and CDR2 SMNVEV (reference sequence). Written as DNA, the CDR3 is TGTGCCAGCAGTTTATGGGGTGCAACTAATGAAAAACTGTTTTTT. It yields the protein CASSLWGATNEKLFF.

This chain links TRBV18 with TRBJ2-3, with D hard to call. The germline V gene has CDR1 KGHSH and CDR2 LQKENI. The CDR3 totals 16 residues. The V end was cut by 2 bases, the J end by 0 bases, with 12 bases between. The CDR3 here is CASSPEDKPSTDTQYF. The CDR3 DNA follows: TGTGCCAGCTCACCAGAAGACAAACCCAGCACAGATACGCAGTATTTT.

The chain has TRBV6-4 and TRBJ2-7; D gene ambiguous. CDR1 and CDR2 from the germline V gene are MRHNA and SNTAGT. The CDR3 extends over 12 amino acids. Trimming stripped 7 bases from V and 2 bases from J, with 9 bases between. The CDR3 spells CASNRIPYEQYF. The DNA for the CDR3 is TGTGCCAGCAATCGGATCCCCTACGAGCAGTACTTC.

This sequence joins TRBV30 and TRBJ1-3; D unresolved. V was trimmed by 3 bases and J by 4 bases, leaving 13 bases between them. Germline assignment: CDR1 GTSNPN and CDR2 SVGIG (reference sequence). CDR3 length: 14 residues. The CDR3 region has the DNA TGTGCCTGGAGGGACTCGGCGGGAGGAAACACCATATATTTT. It encodes CAWRDSAGGNTIYF.